Presented here are 20 T cell receptor beta chains from one specimen sequenced in a study of T cells after posttransplantation cyclophosphamide. A marrow graft followed busulfan-fludarabine conditioning, with cyclophosphamide on days +3 and +4. The protocol was immunoSEQ multiplex PCR, while the TCRdb copy is restricted to in-frame clones and leaves out a portion. The sample has about 19,000 clones; around 90% are singletons. The specimen comprised PBMCs, sampled after allogeneic stem cell transplant with posttransplant cyclophosphamide. The origin of the receptors is a female patient in her forties or fifties who received an allogeneic stem cell transplant from a related donor, was CMV-positive, and had no GVHD. Some of these T cells may belong to the graft donor.

V usage is TRBV27 and J usage is TRBJ1-6, with no clear D. The germline V gene has CDR1 MNHEY and CDR2 SMNVEV (reference sequence). The CDR3 consists of 14 residues. V was shortened by 7 bases and J by 8 bases, with 15 bases between the two germline ends. CDR3 sequence reads: CASTSPGPHSPLHF. The CDR3 region has the DNA TGTGCCAGCACGTCCCCCGGTCCGCATTCACCCCTCCACTTT.

V is TRBV28 and J is TRBJ1-4; 8 nucleotides align to TRBD1. Per the germline V gene, CDR1 is MDHEN and CDR2 is SYDVKM. CDR3 size: 16 residues. V shed 5 bases, J shed 2 bases, and the junction held 7 bases outside the gene matches. The chain's CDR3 is CASSPLGQATNEKLFF. The CDR3 nucleotides are TGTGCCAGCAGTCCTTTGGGACAGGCGACTAATGAAAAACTGTTTTTT. Based on the CDR3 plus reference TRBV28 and TRBJ1-4, the full variable domain is DVKVTQSSRYLVKRTGEKVFLECVQDMDHENMFWYRQDPGLGLRLIYFSYDVKMKEKGDIPEGYSVSREKKERFSLILESASTNQTSMYLCASSPLGQATNEKLFFGSGTQLSVL.

CDR3: CSVIPGTSGKTLNEQFF. The CDR3 DNA reads TGCAGCGTGATTCCCGGGACTAGCGGGAAGACCCTAAATGAGCAGTTCTTC. V gene TRBV29-1 combines with J gene TRBJ2-1; 13 bases match TRBD2. With 6 bases clipped from V and 7 bases from J, the junction kept 15 bases outside the gene matches. CDR1 and CDR2 from the germline V gene are SQVTM and ANQGSEA. CDR3 length equals 17 residues.

This chain connects TRBV7-2 to TRBJ2-1; 7 nucleotides agree with TRBD2. Germline CDR1 SGHTA, CDR2 FQGNSA. CDR3 length equals 16 residues. The trim removed 5 bases at V and 8 bases at J, leaving 15 bases unmatched. The DNA for the CDR3 is TGTGCCAGCAGCACCTTAGCGGGTCCTCCCATGTATGAGCAGTTCTTC. It is translated as CASSTLAGPPMYEQFF.

The chain joins TRBV29-1 to TRBJ2-2; TRBD2 agrees at 8 bases. In germline, CDR1 is SQVTM, CDR2 ANQGSEA. The V gene end was trimmed by 4 bases and the J gene end by 0 bases; junction bases not matched to a gene: 13. The CDR3 sequence is 18 residues long. The CDR3 DNA reads as TGCAGCGTTGCCAGACTTCGGAATAGCGGGACGAACACCGGGGAGCTGTTTTTT. Translated: CSVARLRNSGTNTGELFF.

In its sample, this clone was seen once. This chain's CDR3 is CASSLGFLRDYEQYF. CDR3 DNA sequence: TGTGCCAGCAGCTTGGGGTTCTTGAGGGACTACGAGCAGTACTTC. The rearrangement joins TRBV5-4 to TRBJ2-7; D possibly corresponds to TRBD2 (5 bases). Trimming shortened V by 0 bases and J by 3 bases, and 13 bases separated the two germline ends. The germline V gene has CDR1 SGHNT and CDR2 YYREEE (reference sequence). The CDR3 length is 15 residues.

The genes are TRBV27 and TRBJ2-2; 11 positions match TRBD1. J was trimmed by 4 bases and V by 8 bases; bases with no gene match: 3. The CDR3 extends over 14 amino acids. Germline V gene sequence: CDR1 MNHEY, CDR2 SMNVEV (reference sequence). The CDR3 loop is CASAGTGGTGELFF. The CDR3 bases are TGTGCCAGCGCCGGGACAGGGGGCACCGGGGAGCTGTTTTTT.

This clone was detected only a few times. V usage is TRBV7-9 and J usage is TRBJ1-1; tentatively, D is TRBD1 (5 bases). Germline V gene sequence: CDR1 SEHNR, CDR2 FQNEAQ (reference sequence). This CDR3 contains 13 residues. Trimming removed 5 bases from V and 6 bases from J, with 13 bases in between. The CDR3: CASSLQTGAEAFF. The CDR3 DNA follows: TGTGCCAGCAGCCTTCAAACGGGGGCTGAAGCTTTCTTT.

The chain links TRBV28 to TRBJ2-7; 8 bases agree with TRBD2. The CDR3 extends over 16 amino acids. J was trimmed by 0 bases and V by 6 bases; bases with no gene match: 10. Germline V gene sequence: CDR1 MDHEN, CDR2 SYDVKM. The CDR3 loop is CASRPLVAGTSYEQYF. CDR3 nucleotide sequence: TGTGCCAGCAGGCCCCTAGTAGCGGGGACCTCCTACGAGCAGTACTTC.

The chain combines TRBV4-1 with TRBJ2-7, with 8 bases lining up with TRBD2. Trimming at V came to 4 bases and at J to 6 bases, leaving 8 bases not matched to a gene. This CDR3 region has 14 residues. CDR1 and CDR2 (germline): MGHRA, YSYEKL. This CDR3 is CASSLLTSVGEQYF. As DNA, the CDR3 is TGCGCCAGCAGCCTATTGACTAGCGTGGGCGAGCAGTACTTC.

The chain employs TRBV19 and TRBJ1-5, with D perhaps matching TRBD1 (6 bases). Trimming removed 5 bases at V and 3 bases at J, with 14 bases between. Germline V CDR1 and CDR2: LNHDA, SQIVND (reference sequence). This CDR3 is 15 amino acids long. The CDR3 DNA reads TGTGCCAGTAGTGATACAGGGATTAACAATCAGCCCCAGCATTTT. It specifies CASSDTGINNQPQHF.

The genes are TRBV5-1 and TRBJ2-5, with D perhaps TRBD1 (6 bases). Germline V lookup: CDR1 SGHRS, CDR2 YFSETQ. This CDR3 has 13 residues. The V end was cut by 6 bases, the J end by 4 bases, with 13 bases between. CDR3 residues: CASKGPRGETQYF. Here the CDR3 DNA reads TGCGCCAGCAAGGGCCCCAGGGGAGAGACCCAGTACTTC.

V and J are TRBV28 and TRBJ1-4; the match to TRBD1 covers 8 bases. Germline CDR1 and CDR2: MDHEN and SYDVKM. V shed 6 bases, J shed 8 bases, and the junction held 8 bases outside the gene matches. This CDR3 has 14 amino acids. CDR3 bases: TGTGCCAGCAGGCACAGGGGGTTCGGGGAAAAACTGTTTTTT. As protein: CASRHRGFGEKLFF.

The V and J genes are TRBV7-2 and TRBJ2-1; 9 bases agree with TRBD1. With 1 base clipped from V and 7 bases from J, the junction kept 5 bases outside the gene matches. This CDR3 is 15 amino acids long. CDR1 and CDR2 (germline): SGHTA, FQGNSA. The CDR3 bases are TGTGCCAGCAGCTTAGGACAGGGGGGTGTAAATGAGCAGTTCTTC. Encoded protein: CASSLGQGGVNEQFF.

The genes are TRBV7-9 and TRBJ2-1, with D maybe TRBD2 (6 bases). The CDR3 covers 14 residues. Per the germline V gene, CDR1 is SEHNR and CDR2 is FQNEAQ (reference sequence). V was cut by 3 bases and J by 4 bases, with 10 bases left in between. The CDR3 protein is CASSFREPYNEQFF. The CDR3 DNA reads TGTGCCAGCAGCTTCCGGGAGCCGTACAATGAGCAGTTCTTC.

This sequence joins TRBV7-2 and TRBJ2-7; D unclear. V was pared by 3 bases and J by 0 bases, with 12 bases between. CDR3 length equals 15 residues. Germline CDR1 is SGHTA and CDR2 is FQGNSA. CDR3 nucleotides: TGTGCCAGCAGCTTGGGCCTTATTAGCTCCTACGAGCAGTACTTC. Amino acids: CASSLGLISSYEQYF. The whole variable domain, remainder taken from reference TRBV7-2 and TRBJ2-7, is GAGVSQSPSNKVTEKGKDVELRCDPISGHTALYWYRQSLGQGLEFLIYFQGNSAPDKSGLPSDRFSAERTGGSVSTLTIQRTQQEDSAVYLCASSLGLISSYEQYFGPGTRLTVT.

This clone was observed a few times. The chain has TRBV4-3 and TRBJ2-3; 10 bases match TRBD2. The CDR3 has 19 residues. Germline V CDR1 and CDR2: LGHNA, YSLEER. The J segment lost 7 bases and the V segment lost 1 base, leaving 17 bases of the junction unmatched. CDR3 loop: CASSQGTGRTSGPINTQYF. CDR3 coding DNA: TGCGCCAGCAGCCAAGGGACAGGCCGGACTAGCGGCCCAATAAATACGCAGTATTTT.

The chain has TRBV15 and TRBJ2-1, with 9 bases aligning to TRBD2. The CDR3 length is 18 residues. J lost 6 bases, V lost 0 bases, and 12 bases had no gene match. The germline V gene has CDR1 LNHNV and CDR2 YYDKDF (reference sequence). The CDR3 coding sequence is TGTGCCACCAGCAGAGATCGGAGGCTAGCGGGATTCTTCAATGAGCAGTTCTTC. Encoded protein: CATSRDRRLAGFFNEQFF.

This sequence joins TRBV28 and TRBJ1-5; TRBD1 matches at 7 bases. The CDR3 runs to 15 residues. V was pared by 4 bases and J by 1 base, with 4 bases of the junction left unmatched. Per germline, CDR1 MDHEN and CDR2 SYDVKM. The CDR3 loop reads CASSSPDRSNQPQHF. The CDR3, as DNA: TGTGCCAGCAGTTCCCCGGACAGGAGCAATCAGCCCCAGCATTTT.

V is TRBV11-2 and J is TRBJ1-2; D is possibly TRBD1 (6 bases). The V end lost 6 bases, the J end lost 8 bases, and 16 bases lay between the germline ends. In germline, CDR1 is SGHAT, CDR2 FQNNGV. The CDR3 is 13 residues long. The CDR3 nucleotides read TGTGCCAGCAGTTTGGGGGCAGGGACGGGCTACACCTTC. This translates into CASSLGAGTGYTF.